One sample yielded the 27 T cell receptor beta chains listed below, sequenced in a study of T cell clonality in common variable immunodeficiency. Some clones are missing from TCRdb's copy, which holds only in-frame ones; the method was immunoSEQ multiplex PCR. The sample is made up of around 29,000 clones, none counted only once. Sequencing used peripheral blood mononuclear cells. Receptors were obtained from a person between 18 and 69 years old in good health.

This clone occurred many times. The CDR3 reads CSVAGGQETDTQYF. The covered CDR3 bases are TGCAGCGTTGCGGGGGGACAGGAAACAGATACG. This sequence joins TRBV29-1 and TRBJ2-3, with D possibly matching TRBD1 (8 bases). The missing CDR3 end, 3 residues past where the read stops, is filled in from the germline J gene. The CDR3 totals 14 residues. The V and J ends lost 4 bases and 3 bases respectively, with 14 bases between them. Germline CDR1 SQVTM, CDR2 ANQGSEA.

In this sample, this clone turned up a few times. The CDR3 end lies 3 residues beyond the end of the read and is filled in from the germline J gene. This chain uses TRBV19 with TRBJ1-5; D remains ambiguous. The length of the CDR3 is 14 residues. Germline-derived CDR1 and CDR2 are LNHDA and SQIVND (reference sequence). With 4 bases removed from V and 7 bases from J, the gap between germline ends came to 14 bases. Incomplete CDR3 DNA: TGTGCCAGTAGTAGATTTTTAGGCGGGCAGCCC. Its protein product is CASSRFLGGQP. The complete CDR3 protein is CASSRFLGGQPQHF.

This clone was detected many times. The read is 3 residues too short to cover the CDR3 end, so that end is filled in from the germline J gene. This rearrangement joins TRBV5-1 to TRBJ2-7, with TRBD1 matching over 8 bases. Losses at the gene ends were 1 base for V and 2 bases for J; bases not matched to a gene: 8. CDR1 and CDR2 from the germline V gene are SGHRS and YFSETQ. The CDR3 has 16 amino acids. The CDR3 sequence: CASSLPRDRRTYEQYF. The sequenced CDR3 bases are TGCGCCAGCAGCTTGCCAAGGGACAGGCGAACCTACGAG. Full variable domain (rest looked up from reference TRBV5-1 and TRBJ2-7): KAGVTQTPRYLIKTRGQQVTLSCSPISGHRSVSWYQQTPGQGLQFLFEYFSETQRNKGNFPGRFSGRQFSNSRSEMNVSTLELGDSALYLCASSLPRDRRTYEQYFGPGTRLTVT.

This clone has ten or more counts. The DNA read from the CDR3 is TGTGCCATCAGAGGGACAGGGGAGGTGGGAGAGACC. It translates to CAIRGTGEVGET. The complete CDR3 reads CAIRGTGEVGETQYF. The V and J genes are TRBV10-3 and TRBJ2-5; 10 nucleotides match TRBD1. The sequence runs out 3 residues before the end of the CDR3; the remainder is reconstructed from the germline J gene. V gave up 6 bases and J gave up 4 bases; unmatched junction bases: 8. The CDR3 loop spans 15 amino acids. Per germline, CDR1 ENHRY and CDR2 SYGVKD.

This clone showed up many times. The read ends 3 residues early relative to the CDR3; the germline J gene fills the gap. V is TRBV10-3 and J is TRBJ1-2, with TRBD1 as a possible D gene (6 bases). Germline loops: CDR1 ENHRY, CDR2 SYGVKD. The germline V and J ends were trimmed by 2 bases and 6 bases, with 28 bases remaining between them. The CDR3 spans 19 residues. The CDR3: CAISEAAPIPVDRLDGYTF. Incomplete CDR3 DNA: TGTGCCATCAGTGAGGCCGCGCCGATTCCAGTAGACAGGTTGGATGGC.

With regard to this clone: The CDR3 goes on 3 residues after the read ends, and that part is filled in from the germline J gene. The chain employs TRBV6-1 and TRBJ2-6; D gene unclear. The CDR3 loop spans 16 amino acids. Germline V gives CDR1 MNHNS, CDR2 SASEGT. Deletions cut 0 bases from V and 0 bases from J, with 6 bases between. This chain's CDR3 is CASSEAQGSGANVLTF. CDR3 bases read: TGTGCCAGCAGTGAAGCCCAAGGCTCTGGGGCCAACGTC.

This clone has ten or more counts. The CDR3: CASSLQEQGLYEQYF. Incomplete CDR3 DNA: TGTGCCAGCAGCTTACAAGAACAGGGGCTTTACGAG. V is TRBV7-3 and J is TRBJ2-7; 7 bases map to TRBD1. The CDR3 end falls 3 residues outside the read, so it is completed with the germline J gene. The junction had 8 bases not matched to a gene; V was cut back by 2 bases and J by 4 bases. Germline V gene sequence: CDR1 SGHTA, CDR2 FQGTGA. The CDR3 covers 15 residues.

This clone has a count of ten or more. The read is 3 residues too short to cover the CDR3 end, so that end is filled in from the germline J gene. The V gene is TRBV11-2, the J gene TRBJ1-4; 7 nucleotides line up with TRBD1. Per germline, CDR1 SGHAT and CDR2 FQNNGV. The length of the CDR3 is 15 residues. The J segment lost 6 bases and the V segment lost 3 bases, leaving 7 bases of the junction unmatched. The CDR3 spells CASSLVPGTDEKLFF. The CDR3 bases that were read are TGTGCCAGCAGCTTGGTCCCAGGGACAGATGAAAAA.

This clone was seen a few times. The CDR3 end falls 3 residues outside the read, so it is completed with the germline J gene. V and J are TRBV20-1 and TRBJ1-2; D uncertain. This CDR3 contains 12 residues. The V and J ends lost 4 bases and 7 bases respectively, with 13 bases between them. Germline CDR1 DFQATT, CDR2 SNEGSKA (reference sequence). The sequenced part of the CDR3 DNA is TGCAGTGCTACCGGGTCTCTTCGTGGC. Its protein is CSATGSLRG. Given in full, the CDR3 is CSATGSLRGYTF.

This clone showed up many times. Read data end 3 residues before the CDR3 end; the end is taken from the germline J gene. The chain carries TRBV7-3 and TRBJ1-1; 10 bases agree with TRBD1. CDR1 SGHTA and CDR2 FQGTGA come from the germline V gene. Trimming took 5 bases from V and 5 from J; bases not matched to a gene: 14. The CDR3 has 17 residues. The part of the CDR3 DNA that was read is TGTGCCAGCAGCCCGCGCCCGGGACAGGGGTTCCGGACTGAA. Translating gives CASSPRPGQGFRTE. The CDR3 in its entirety is CASSPRPGQGFRTEAFF. The variable domain in full, completed from reference TRBV7-3 and TRBJ1-1, reads GAGVSQTPSNKVTEKGKYVELRCDPISGHTALYWYRQSLGQGPEFLIYFQGTGAADDSGLPNDRFFAVRPEGSVSTLKIQRTERGDSAVYLCASSPRPGQGFRTEAFFGQGTRLTVV.

This clone was recorded many times. The CDR3 end is not reached by the read, which stops 3 residues before it; the germline J gene fills it in. The chain is built from TRBV20-1 and TRBJ1-2; the match to TRBD1 covers 8 bases. The CDR3 has 12 residues. Germline CDR1 reads DFQATT; CDR2 reads SNEGSKA (reference sequence). Trimming removed 6 bases from V and 7 bases from J; junction bases left unmatched: 7. CDR3 loop: CSAWRQGPGYTF. Incomplete CDR3 DNA: TGCAGTGCGTGGAGACAGGGGCCTGGC.

This clone was detected ten times or more. The read stops 3 residues short of the end of the CDR3; the missing end is completed from the germline J gene. This sequence joins TRBV9 and TRBJ1-1; 7 nucleotides align to TRBD1. CDR3 length: 13 residues. Germline CDR1 and CDR2: SGDLS and YYNGEE. J lost 1 base, V lost 8 bases, and 5 bases had no gene match. The CDR3 loop reads CASGDRPNTEAFF. The sequenced part of the CDR3 DNA is TGTGCCAGTGGGGACAGACCGAACACTGAA.

This clone has a count of ten or more. The read terminates 3 residues before the CDR3 end, so the remaining end is supplied by the germline J gene. V and J are TRBV6-2 or TRBV6-3 and TRBJ1-5; perhaps TRBD1 as D (6 bases). Trimming stripped 6 bases from V and 5 bases from J, with 14 bases between. CDR1 is MNHEY, CDR2 SVGEGT, per germline. The CDR3 length is 14 residues. CDR3 bases read: TGTGCCAGCAGGGCGGGGGGCAGTTATCAGCCC. Residues: CASRAGGSYQP. The entire CDR3 sequence reads CASRAGGSYQPQHF.

There are many counts of this clone. Sequencing ends 3 residues short of the CDR3 end; the germline J gene provides the rest. The chain recombines TRBV10-3 with TRBJ2-3; 12 bases align to TRBD1. CDR3 length equals 19 residues. The J segment lost 0 bases and the V segment lost 6 bases, leaving 13 bases of the junction unmatched. Germline CDR1 reads ENHRY; CDR2 reads SYGVKD. The part of the CDR3 DNA that was read is TGTGCCATCAGGGCCGGGACAGGGGGCAAGATTACTAGCACAGATACG. Translated, it gives CAIRAGTGGKITSTDT. The whole CDR3 sequence is CAIRAGTGGKITSTDTQYF.

There are many counts of this clone. The sequenced fragment ends 3 residues before the CDR3 boundary, so the rest is inferred from the germline J gene. This chain joins TRBV30 and TRBJ1-6, with TRBD1 matching 7 bases. V lost 0 bases and J lost 3; bases outside the gene matches: 2. This CDR3 has 15 residues. Germline CDR1 GTSNPN, CDR2 SVGIG (reference sequence). The CDR3: CAWSVQGDYNSPLHF. The covered CDR3 bases are TGTGCCTGGAGTGTCCAGGGGGACTATAATTCACCC.

This clone came up many times. The read terminates 3 residues ahead of where the CDR3 ends, so the germline J gene completes it. The chain joins TRBV19 to TRBJ2-3, with D maybe TRBD1 (6 bases). CDR1 is LNHDA, CDR2 SQIVND, per germline (reference sequence). The length of the CDR3 is 14 residues. The V end lost 5 bases, the J end lost 2 bases, and 11 bases lay between the germline ends. CDR3 sequence: CASSHRTVTDTQYF. The CDR3 bases that were read are TGTGCCAGTAGTCACCGGACAGTCACAGATACG.

As for this clone: The sequence runs out 3 residues before the end of the CDR3; the remainder is reconstructed from the germline J gene. This sequence joins TRBV11-3 and TRBJ2-3, with TRBD2 identical over 12 bases. The CDR3 loop spans 15 amino acids. The germline gives CDR1 SGHNT, CDR2 YENEEA. Trimming at V came to 5 bases and at J to 8 bases, leaving 8 bases not matched to a gene. The covered CDR3 bases are TGTGCCAGCAGCCAAACTAGCGGGGGGAAGGGTACG. Translation: CASSQTSGGKGT. The full CDR3 reads CASSQTSGGKGTQYF. The whole variable domain, filled in from reference TRBV11-3 and TRBJ2-3, reads EAGVVQSPRYKIIEKKQPVAFWCNPISGHNTLYWYLQNLGQGPELLIRYENEEAVDDSQLPKDRFSAERLKGVDSTLKIQPAELGDSAVYLCASSQTSGGKGTQYFGPGTRLTVL.

This clone was observed at least ten times. CDR3 DNA (partial): TGTGCCAGTAAAAGGGGAGCGGGGGTCACAGATACG. It specifies CASKRGAGVTDT. The entire CDR3 protein reads CASKRGAGVTDTQYF. The rearrangement joins TRBV19 to TRBJ2-3, with 8 nucleotides matching TRBD2. The read finishes 3 residues shy of the CDR3 end, and the germline J gene is used to complete it. The V segment lost 7 bases and the J segment 2 bases; nucleotides outside the gene matches: 8. CDR1 and CDR2 (germline): LNHDA, SQIVND (reference sequence). The CDR3 length is 15 residues.

Notes on this clone: The read ends 3 residues early relative to the CDR3; the germline J gene fills the gap. V usage is TRBV5-1 and J usage is TRBJ2-1, with TRBD2 as a possible D gene (5 bases). CDR3 length: 15 residues. Germline V gene lookup returns CDR1 SGHRS and CDR2 YFSETQ. V gave up 4 bases and J gave up 0 bases, with 11 bases separating them. CDR3 loop: CASSQTSPSYNEQFF. CDR3 bases read: TGCGCCAGCAGCCAAACTAGTCCCTCCTACAATGAG.

This clone was counted at least ten times. The read comes to an end 3 residues before the CDR3 does, leaving the germline J gene to fill in the end. The J gene is TRBJ1-1, the V gene TRBV5-1, with 8 nucleotides matching TRBD1. Germline CDR1 reads SGHRS; CDR2 reads YFSETQ. V shed 0 bases and J 1 base; nucleotides not matched to a gene: 5. This CDR3 region has 16 residues. CDR3 bases read: TGCGCCAGCAGCTTGGATGGACAGGGAAGGAACACTGAA. It specifies CASSLDGQGRNTE. The whole CDR3 region reads CASSLDGQGRNTEAFF.

This clone was recorded many times. Read sequence stops 3 residues before the CDR3 end, and the germline J gene provides the missing end. The chain joins TRBV20-1 to TRBJ2-2, with 7 bases fitting TRBD1. The CDR3 is 14 residues long. J gave up 6 bases and V 1 base, and 5 bases lay outside the gene matches. Germline assignment: CDR1 DFQATT and CDR2 SNEGSKA (reference sequence). Incomplete CDR3 DNA: TGCAGTGCTAGAGGAGCACAGGGGTCCGGGGAG. This translates into CSARGAQGSGE. The entire CDR3 sequence reads CSARGAQGSGELFF.

This clone has a count of ten or more. The read is 3 residues too short to cover the CDR3 end, so that end is filled in from the germline J gene. The V and J genes are TRBV6-1 and TRBJ1-2; no reliable D call. The germline V gene has CDR1 MNHNS and CDR2 SASEGT. V gave up 4 bases and J gave up 7 bases, with 10 bases separating them. The CDR3 consists of 12 residues. The CDR3 bases that were read are TGTGCCAGCAGTGGGCTCAGGATTGGC. It is translated as CASSGLRIG. The full CDR3 sequence reads CASSGLRIGYTF.

This clone appeared a few times. The sequenced part of the CDR3 DNA is TGCAGTGCTAGAGGGCCCGGGACAGGGAGCCCAGATACG. This translates into CSARGPGTGSPDT. The whole CDR3 reads CSARGPGTGSPDTQYF. The chain links TRBV20-1 to TRBJ2-3, with 9 bases identical to TRBD1. The read halts 3 residues ahead of the CDR3 end, with the missing end drawn from the germline J gene. V gave up 1 base and J gave up 4 bases; unmatched junction bases: 9. The CDR3 length is 16 residues. Germline assignment: CDR1 DFQATT and CDR2 SNEGSKA (reference sequence).

This clone was observed at least ten times. The CDR3 extends 3 residues past the end of the read, so its final part is completed from the germline J gene. This chain joins TRBV6-1 and TRBJ2-1; a possible D gene is TRBD1 (5 bases). Germline lookup yields CDR1 MNHNS and CDR2 SASEGT. This CDR3 region has 13 residues. Trimming cost V 2 bases and J 4 bases, with 6 bases left between them. The CDR3 spells CASSEQGYNEQFF. CDR3 DNA, as far as it was read: TGTGCCAGCAGTGAACAGGGTTACAATGAG.

This clone was counted at least ten times. Read sequence stops 3 residues before the CDR3 end, and the germline J gene provides the missing end. The gene calls are TRBV20-1 and TRBJ2-7; 9 positions match TRBD2. V was pared by 4 bases and J by 4 bases, with 5 bases of the junction left unmatched. CDR1 DFQATT and CDR2 SNEGSKA come from the germline V gene (reference sequence). The CDR3 loop spans 13 amino acids. The CDR3 sequence is CSANPSGEYEQYF. The covered CDR3 bases are TGCAGTGCTAACCCTAGCGGGGAATACGAG.

In regard to this clone: The read terminates 3 residues before the CDR3 end, so the remaining end is supplied by the germline J gene. Other DNA sequences in this sample translate to the same CDR3. The V gene is TRBV20-1, the J gene TRBJ2-5; possibly TRBD1 for D (7 bases). Germline lookup yields CDR1 DFQATT and CDR2 SNEGSKA (reference sequence). V was trimmed by 0 bases and J by 1 base, leaving 12 bases between them. The CDR3 contains 15 residues. CDR3 DNA, as far as it was read: TGCAGTGCTAGAGATACCAGGGGGGTCCAAGAGACC. Encoded protein: CSARDTRGVQET. The CDR3, in full, reads CSARDTRGVQETQYF.

This clone was seen at least ten times. The junction differs from germline at one of its ends, possibly a read error. The read ends 3 residues before the CDR3 terminus; that terminus is restored from the germline J gene. The chain recombines TRBV7-7 with TRBJ2-3; D is perhaps TRBD1 (6 bases). The germline CDR1 and CDR2 sequences are SSHAT and FNYEAQ (reference sequence). The CDR3 sequence is 17 residues long. The chain's CDR3 is CASSPTPRGRNTDTQYF. CDR3 bases read: TGTGCTAGCAGCCCCACCCCCAGGGGCCGGAACACAGATACG.